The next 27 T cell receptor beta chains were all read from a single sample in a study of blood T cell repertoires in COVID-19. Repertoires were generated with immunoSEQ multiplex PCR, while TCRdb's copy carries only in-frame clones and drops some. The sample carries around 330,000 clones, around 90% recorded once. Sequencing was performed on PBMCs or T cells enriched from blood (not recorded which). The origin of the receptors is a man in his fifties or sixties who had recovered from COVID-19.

CDR3 in DNA: TGTGCCAGCAGTTTCGGGGTAACCCCAACTAATGAAAAACTGTTTTTT. This codes for CASSFGVTPTNEKLFF. This chain joins TRBV6-5 and TRBJ1-4; D ambiguous. Germline V lookup: CDR1 MNHEY, CDR2 SVGAGI. There are 16 residues in the CDR3. V was shortened by 4 bases and J by 0 bases, with 12 bases between the two germline ends.

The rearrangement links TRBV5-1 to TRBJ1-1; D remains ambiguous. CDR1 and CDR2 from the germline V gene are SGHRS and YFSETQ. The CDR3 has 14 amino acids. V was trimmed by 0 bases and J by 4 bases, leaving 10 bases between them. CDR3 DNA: TGCGCCAGCAGCTTGGCGGCAGAGGGCACTGAAGCTTTCTTT. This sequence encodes CASSLAAEGTEAFF. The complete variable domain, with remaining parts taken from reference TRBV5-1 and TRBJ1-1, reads KAGVTQTPRYLIKTRGQQVTLSCSPISGHRSVSWYQQTPGQGLQFLFEYFSETQRNKGNFPGRFSGRQFSNSRSEMNVSTLELGDSALYLCASSLAAEGTEAFFGQGTRLTVV.

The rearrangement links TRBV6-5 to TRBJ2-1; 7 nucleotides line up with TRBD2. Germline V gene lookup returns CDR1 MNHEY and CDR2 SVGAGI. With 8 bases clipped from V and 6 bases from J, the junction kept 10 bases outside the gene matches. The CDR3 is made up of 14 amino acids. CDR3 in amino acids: CASRLALASNEQFF. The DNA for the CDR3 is TGTGCCAGCCGACTAGCTCTCGCCTCCAATGAGCAGTTCTTC.

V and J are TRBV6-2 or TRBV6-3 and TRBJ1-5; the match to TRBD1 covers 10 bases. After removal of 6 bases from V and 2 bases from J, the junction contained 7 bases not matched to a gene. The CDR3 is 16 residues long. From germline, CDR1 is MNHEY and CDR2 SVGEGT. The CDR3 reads CASSRQGALGNQPQHF. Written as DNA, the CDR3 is TGTGCCAGCAGCAGACAGGGGGCGTTGGGCAATCAGCCCCAGCATTTT.

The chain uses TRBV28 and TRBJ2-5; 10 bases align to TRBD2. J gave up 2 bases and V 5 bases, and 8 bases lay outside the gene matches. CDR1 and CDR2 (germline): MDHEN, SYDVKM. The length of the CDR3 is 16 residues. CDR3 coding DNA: TGTGCCAGCAGTGCCCCGACTAGCGGGCTACAAGAGACCCAGTACTTC. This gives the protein CASSAPTSGLQETQYF.

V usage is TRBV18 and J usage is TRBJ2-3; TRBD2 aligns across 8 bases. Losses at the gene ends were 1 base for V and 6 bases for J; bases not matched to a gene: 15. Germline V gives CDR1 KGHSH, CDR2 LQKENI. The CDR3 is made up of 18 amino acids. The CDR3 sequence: CASSPRDSGRAFADTQYF. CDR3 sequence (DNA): TGTGCCAGCTCACCACGGGACTCCGGGAGGGCGTTTGCGGATACGCAGTATTTT.

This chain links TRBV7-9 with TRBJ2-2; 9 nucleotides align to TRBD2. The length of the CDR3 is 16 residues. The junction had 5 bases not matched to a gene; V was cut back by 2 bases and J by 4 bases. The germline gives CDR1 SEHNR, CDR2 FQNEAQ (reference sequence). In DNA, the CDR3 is TGTGCCAGCAGCTTATTGGCGGGAGGGGGCACCGGGGAGCTGTTTTTT. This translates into CASSLLAGGGTGELFF. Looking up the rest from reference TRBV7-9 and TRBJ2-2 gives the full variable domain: DTGVSQNPRHKITKRGQNVTFRCDPISEHNRLYWYRQTLGQGPEFLTYFQNEAQLEKSRLLSDRFSAERPKGSFSTLEIQRTEQGDSAMYLCASSLLAGGGTGELFFGEGSRLTVL.

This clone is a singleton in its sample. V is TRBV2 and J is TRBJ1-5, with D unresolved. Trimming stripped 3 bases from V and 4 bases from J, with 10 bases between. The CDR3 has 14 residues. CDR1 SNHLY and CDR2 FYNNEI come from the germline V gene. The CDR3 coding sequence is TGTGCCAGCAGTGATAGACCGAGGAATCAGCCCCAGCATTTT. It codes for CASSDRPRNQPQHF.

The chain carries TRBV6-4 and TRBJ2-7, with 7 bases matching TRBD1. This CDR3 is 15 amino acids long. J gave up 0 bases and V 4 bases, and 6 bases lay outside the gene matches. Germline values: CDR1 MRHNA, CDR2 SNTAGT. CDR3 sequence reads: CASSGRGNFSYEQYF. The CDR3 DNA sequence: TGTGCCAGCAGTGGCAGGGGGAACTTCTCCTACGAGCAGTACTTC.

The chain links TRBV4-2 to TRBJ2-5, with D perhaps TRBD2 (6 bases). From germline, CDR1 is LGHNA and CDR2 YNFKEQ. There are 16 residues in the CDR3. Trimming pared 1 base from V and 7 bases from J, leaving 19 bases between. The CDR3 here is CASSQGGSGADGTQYF. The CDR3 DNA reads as TGTGCCAGCAGCCAAGGCGGTAGCGGAGCCGATGGGACCCAGTACTTC.

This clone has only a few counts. The CDR3 DNA reads as TGTGCTAGTGGTTTGGCCCCGGAGACCTCTGGGGCCAACGTCCTGACTTTC. As protein: CASGLAPETSGANVLTF. The chain links TRBV12-5 to TRBJ2-6; no definite D call. The germline CDR1 and CDR2 sequences are LGHNT and FRNRAP. The CDR3 is 17 amino acids. Trimming shortened V by 1 base and J by 0 bases, and 10 bases separated the two germline ends.

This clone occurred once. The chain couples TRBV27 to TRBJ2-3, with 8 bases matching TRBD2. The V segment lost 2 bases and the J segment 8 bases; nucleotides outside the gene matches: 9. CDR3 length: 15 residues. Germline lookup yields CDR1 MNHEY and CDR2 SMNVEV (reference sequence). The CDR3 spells CASSLVSGSVGTQYF. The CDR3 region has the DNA TGTGCCAGCAGTTTAGTAAGCGGGAGTGTCGGTACGCAGTATTTT.

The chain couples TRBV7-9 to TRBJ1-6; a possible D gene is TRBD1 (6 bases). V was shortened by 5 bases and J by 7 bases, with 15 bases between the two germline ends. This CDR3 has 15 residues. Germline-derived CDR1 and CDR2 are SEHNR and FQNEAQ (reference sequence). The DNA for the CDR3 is TGTGCCAGCAGCGCCCGGGACATACCAAATTCACCCCTCCACTTT. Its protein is CASSARDIPNSPLHF.

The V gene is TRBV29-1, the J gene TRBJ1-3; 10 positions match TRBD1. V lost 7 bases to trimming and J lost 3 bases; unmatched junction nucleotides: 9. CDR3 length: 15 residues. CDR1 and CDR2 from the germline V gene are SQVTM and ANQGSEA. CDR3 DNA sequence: TGCAGCGCTTGGGACAGGGGACAGTTTGGAAACACCATATATTTT. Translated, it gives CSAWDRGQFGNTIYF.

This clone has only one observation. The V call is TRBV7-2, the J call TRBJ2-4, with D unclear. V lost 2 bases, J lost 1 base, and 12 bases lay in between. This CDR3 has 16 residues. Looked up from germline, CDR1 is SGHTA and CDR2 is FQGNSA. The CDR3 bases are TGTGCCAGCAGCTTATGGGCCTATAAGGCCAAAAACATTCAGTACTTC. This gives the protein CASSLWAYKAKNIQYF. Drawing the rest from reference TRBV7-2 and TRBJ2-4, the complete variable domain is GAGVSQSPSNKVTEKGKDVELRCDPISGHTALYWYRQSLGQGLEFLIYFQGNSAPDKSGLPSDRFSAERTGGSVSTLTIQRTQQEDSAVYLCASSLWAYKAKNIQYFGAGTRLSVL.

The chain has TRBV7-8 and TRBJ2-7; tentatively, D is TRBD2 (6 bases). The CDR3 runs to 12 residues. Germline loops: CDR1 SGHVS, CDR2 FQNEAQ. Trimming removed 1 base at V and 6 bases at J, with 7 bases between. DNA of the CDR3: TGTGCCAGCAGCTTAGGACTAGTCGAGCAGTACTTC. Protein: CASSLGLVEQYF.

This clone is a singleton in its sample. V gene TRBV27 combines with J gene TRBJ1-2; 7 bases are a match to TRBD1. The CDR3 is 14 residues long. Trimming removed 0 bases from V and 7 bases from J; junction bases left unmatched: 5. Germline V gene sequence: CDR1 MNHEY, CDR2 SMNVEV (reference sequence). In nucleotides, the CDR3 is TGTGCCAGCAGTTTATCGGGCAGGGGGTTTGGCTACACCTTC. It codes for CASSLSGRGFGYTF.

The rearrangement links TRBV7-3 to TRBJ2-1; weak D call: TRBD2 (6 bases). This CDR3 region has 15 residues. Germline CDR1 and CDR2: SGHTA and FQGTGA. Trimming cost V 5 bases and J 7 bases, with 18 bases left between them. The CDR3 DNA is TGTGCCAGCAGCCCGACCGGGACTCCGTTAAATGAGCAGTTCTTC. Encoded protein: CASSPTGTPLNEQFF.

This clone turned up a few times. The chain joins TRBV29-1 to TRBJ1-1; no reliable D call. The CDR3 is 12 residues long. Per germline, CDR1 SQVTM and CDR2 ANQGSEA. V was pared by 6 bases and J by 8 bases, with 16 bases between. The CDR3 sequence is CSVSRSPTEAFF. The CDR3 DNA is TGCAGCGTAAGCAGGTCCCCCACGGAAGCTTTCTTT.

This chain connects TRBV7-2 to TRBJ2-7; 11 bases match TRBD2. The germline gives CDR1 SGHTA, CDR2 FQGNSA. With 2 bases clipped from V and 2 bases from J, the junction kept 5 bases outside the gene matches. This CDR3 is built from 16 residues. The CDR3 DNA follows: TGTGCCAGCAGCTTAACTAGCGGGAGCCCAACCTACGAGCAGTACTTC. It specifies CASSLTSGSPTYEQYF.

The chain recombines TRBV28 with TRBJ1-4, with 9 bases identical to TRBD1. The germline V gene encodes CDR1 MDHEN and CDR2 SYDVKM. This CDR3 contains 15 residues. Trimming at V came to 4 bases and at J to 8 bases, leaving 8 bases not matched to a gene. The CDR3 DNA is TGTGCCAGCAGTTCCTCCGGGACAGGGAGCGAAAAACTGTTTTTT. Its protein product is CASSSSGTGSEKLFF.

CDR3 nucleotide sequence: TGTGCCAGCAGCTTAGTCAGTATCCAGGGGGCCGGCTACACCTTC. It is translated as CASSLVSIQGAGYTF. J is TRBJ1-2 and V is TRBV7-8; 8 bases align to TRBD1. The CDR3 is made up of 15 amino acids. V was clipped by 1 base and J by 8 bases; unmatched bases: 9. Germline CDR1 reads SGHVS; CDR2 reads FQNEAQ.

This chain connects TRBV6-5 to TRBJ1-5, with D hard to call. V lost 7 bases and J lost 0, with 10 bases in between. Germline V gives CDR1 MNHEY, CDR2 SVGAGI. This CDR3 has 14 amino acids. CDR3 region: CASKTTLSNQPQHF. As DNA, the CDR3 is TGTGCCAGCAAGACGACACTTAGCAATCAGCCCCAGCATTTT.

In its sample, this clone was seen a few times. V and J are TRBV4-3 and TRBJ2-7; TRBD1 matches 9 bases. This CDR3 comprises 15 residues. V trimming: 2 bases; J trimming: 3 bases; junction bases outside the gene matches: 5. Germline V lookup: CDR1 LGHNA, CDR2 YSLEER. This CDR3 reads CASSQLRDRDYEQYF. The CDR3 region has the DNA TGCGCCAGCAGCCAACTGCGGGACAGGGACTACGAGCAGTACTTC.

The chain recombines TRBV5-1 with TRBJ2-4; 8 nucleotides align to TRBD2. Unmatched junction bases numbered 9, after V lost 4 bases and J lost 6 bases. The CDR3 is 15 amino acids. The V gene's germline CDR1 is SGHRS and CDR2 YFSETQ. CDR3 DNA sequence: TGCGCCAGCAGCCGGTCCGGGAGGGGGACAAACATTCAGTACTTC. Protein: CASSRSGRGTNIQYF.

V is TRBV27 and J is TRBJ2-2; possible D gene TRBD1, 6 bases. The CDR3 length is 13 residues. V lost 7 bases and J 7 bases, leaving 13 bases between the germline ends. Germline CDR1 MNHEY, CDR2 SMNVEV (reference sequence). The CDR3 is CASKSQGNGELFF. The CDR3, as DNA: TGTGCCAGCAAATCTCAGGGGAACGGGGAGCTGTTTTTT.

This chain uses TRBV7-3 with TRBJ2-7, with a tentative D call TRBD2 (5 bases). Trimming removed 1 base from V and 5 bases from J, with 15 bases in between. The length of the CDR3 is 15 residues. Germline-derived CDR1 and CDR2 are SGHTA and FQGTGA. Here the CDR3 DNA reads TGTGCCAGCAGCTTAAAACGGGGAGTTGAGAACGAGCAGTACTTC. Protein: CASSLKRGVENEQYF.